The 8 T cell receptor beta chains below were found in one sample sequenced in a study of response to subunit inactivated influenza vaccine (dated by TCRdb to about 2018). What this sample's time point label stands for: 45 days after influenza vaccine administration. The library was built by means of RT-PCR. Data came from an Illumina HiSeq 2500. In TCRdb, the public reads were trimmed at Q25 with fastp and aligned with MiXCR, with productive beta chains retained. Rows are combined by CDR3 protein, so each entry shows the most common genes and DNA. The sample contains some 500,000 distinct CDR3 sequences, approximately 12% of them found a single time. The top ten hold around 13% of the sample. This specimen consisted of PBMCs from blood, obtained around seven weeks after vaccination. The source is a man aged 50-59 years who received an inactivated influenza vaccine. Donor details come from another sample of the same person, matched by shared clones.

The genes are TRBV30 and TRBJ2-3; D unclear. Looked up from germline, CDR1 is GTSNPN and CDR2 is SVGIG (reference sequence). Deletions cut 4 bases from V and 4 bases from J, with 18 bases between. CDR3 size: 15 residues. Here the CDR3 DNA reads TGTGCCTGGAAAAGTCGGCGGATCCGCCCAGATACGCAGTATTTT. As protein: CAWKSRRIRPDTQYF.

This clonotype has a count of ten or more. DNA for the CDR3: TGTGCCAGCAGCGGGAGTCTCACTGAAGCTTTCTTT. Translating it yields CASSGSLTEAFF. The chain links TRBV9 to TRBJ1-1; the D is unclear. The CDR3 is made up of 12 amino acids. From germline, CDR1 is SGDLS and CDR2 YYNGEE. The V end was cut by 3 bases, the J end by 4 bases, with 7 bases between.

The chain recombines TRBV12-3 or TRBV12-4 with TRBJ2-3, with 13 bases aligning to TRBD2. V gave up 6 bases and J gave up 5 bases; unmatched junction bases: 5. This CDR3 is built from 15 residues. CDR3 in DNA: TGTGCCAGCAGACTAGCGGGGGGGCAGAGAGATACGCAGTATTTT. Protein: CASRLAGGQRDTQYF.

The CDR3: CASSQVMASGLQETQYF. The CDR3 nucleotides are TGCGCCAGCAGCCAAGTAATGGCTAGCGGACTCCAAGAGACCCAGTACTTC. The chain couples TRBV4-3 to TRBJ2-5; 7 positions match TRBD2. The CDR3 is made up of 17 amino acids. The trim removed 1 base at V and 1 base at J, leaving 9 bases unmatched. The germline CDR1 and CDR2 sequences are LGHNA and YSLEER.

This clonotype has a count of ten or more. This sequence joins TRBV20-1 and TRBJ2-5, with 8 bases identical to TRBD2. V shed 6 bases and J 3 bases; nucleotides not matched to a gene: 12. The CDR3 sequence is 15 residues long. Per germline, CDR1 DFQATT and CDR2 SNEGSKA (reference sequence). CDR3 loop: CSARKGSGAKETQYF. CDR3 DNA sequence: TGCAGTGCCCGCAAGGGTAGCGGGGCTAAAGAGACCCAGTACTTC.

J is TRBJ1-2 and V is TRBV4-3; TRBD1 matches at 8 bases. Looked up from germline, CDR1 is LGHNA and CDR2 is YSLEER. The V segment lost 0 bases and the J segment 7 bases; nucleotides outside the gene matches: 16. CDR3 length: 18 residues. DNA for the CDR3: TGCGCCAGCAGCCAAGAATCGGTCCTTAACAGGGGGATTGGTGGCTACACCTTC. Amino acids: CASSQESVLNRGIGGYTF.

This clonotype was recorded a few times. The chain combines TRBV7-6 with TRBJ2-3, with a tentative D call TRBD1 (5 bases). V shed 4 bases and J shed 5 bases, with 7 bases lying between them. The CDR3 totals 12 residues. The germline CDR1 and CDR2 sequences are SGHVS and FNYEAQ. Here the CDR3 reads CASSSDRDTQYF. The CDR3 coding sequence is TGTGCCAGCAGCTCCGACAGAGATACGCAGTATTTT.

This clonotype turned up a few times. The V call is TRBV6-6, the J call TRBJ2-5; D unresolved. The length of the CDR3 is 13 residues. Germline V CDR1 and CDR2: MNHNY, SVGAGI (reference sequence). V gave up 2 bases and J gave up 4 bases, with 8 bases separating them. This CDR3 reads CASSYGERETQYF. In nucleotides, the CDR3 is TGTGCCAGCAGTTACGGGGAAAGAGAGACCCAGTACTTC.